Presented here are 8 T cell receptor beta chains from one specimen sequenced in a study of T cells after yellow fever vaccination. Using its own MiXCR run on the 5' RACE reads, TCRdb lists one record per CDR3 protein. This sample yields a few hundred thousand distinct CDR3 sequences, of which about 4% are seen a single time; roughly 25% belongs to the top ten. The sequencing used PBMCs, collected 5 days after the yellow fever booster vaccination. These receptors were taken from a man between 18 and 35 years old who received the YFV17D yellow fever vaccine.

This clonotype appeared a few times. This chain links TRBV7-2 with TRBJ1-2; 9 bases map to TRBD1. The CDR3 runs 21 residues. The V gene's germline CDR1 is SGHTA and CDR2 FQGNSA. J was trimmed by 1 base and V by 1 base; bases with no gene match: 19. This CDR3 reads CASSLGGSSGQGKSYNYGYTF. CDR3 nucleotides: TGTGCCAGCAGCTTAGGGGGGAGTTCCGGACAGGGGAAGAGTTATAACTATGGCTACACCTTC.

The sample holds many counts of this clonotype. The rearrangement uses TRBV9 and TRBJ1-1, with D unclear. This CDR3 has 14 residues. Germline V lookup: CDR1 SGDLS, CDR2 YYNGEE. The germline V and J ends were trimmed by 4 bases and 0 bases, with 10 bases remaining between them. CDR3 protein: CASSQSGLNTEAFF. As DNA, the CDR3 is TGTGCCAGCAGCCAGAGTGGGTTGAACACTGAAGCTTTCTTT.

This sequence joins TRBV7-8 and TRBJ1-5, with D hard to call. Per germline, CDR1 SGHVS and CDR2 FQNEAQ. V dropped 0 bases and J dropped 7 bases, with 10 bases sitting between them. The CDR3 contains 14 residues. The CDR3 bases are TGTGCCAGCAGCTTAGCAGGTCCCAGGCAGCCCCAGCATTTT. Its protein is CASSLAGPRQPQHF. Variable domain in full (rest from reference TRBV7-8 and TRBJ1-5): GAGVSQSPRYKVAKRGQDVALRCDPISGHVSLFWYQQALGQGPEFLTYFQNEAQLDKSGLPSDRFFAERPEGSVSTLKIQRTQQEDSAVYLCASSLAGPRQPQHFGDGTRLSIL.

This clonotype was observed a handful of times. V gene TRBV29-1 combines with J gene TRBJ2-1; 9 nucleotides agree with TRBD2. Trimming at V came to 1 base and at J to 8 bases, leaving 9 bases not matched to a gene. Germline CDR1 is SQVTM and CDR2 is ANQGSEA. This CDR3 region has 15 residues. The CDR3 region has the DNA TGCAGCGTTGAAGGAGGGCGGGGGGGCATCGATGAGCAGTTCTTC. Translated, it gives CSVEGGRGGIDEQFF.

This clonotype came up many times. V gene TRBV6-2 or TRBV6-3 combines with J gene TRBJ1-1; possible D gene TRBD1, 5 bases. Germline V gene lookup returns CDR1 MNHEY and CDR2 SVGEGT. The CDR3 is 15 residues long. The V and J ends lost 4 bases and 6 bases respectively, with 18 bases between them. CDR3 region: CASSSHLGALAEAFF. Here the CDR3 DNA reads TGTGCCAGCAGTTCCCACCTTGGGGCTCTGGCTGAAGCTTTCTTT.

V usage is TRBV28 and J usage is TRBJ2-7; the D is unclear. Trimming took off 5 bases at V and 0 bases at J, with 8 bases between the two ends. The CDR3 contains 13 residues. Germline assignment: CDR1 MDHEN and CDR2 SYDVKM. This chain's CDR3 is CASSAVSSYEQYV. The CDR3 region has the DNA TGTGCCAGCAGTGCTGTTAGCTCCTACGAGCAGTACGTC.

This clonotype showed up many times. This chain joins TRBV12-3 or TRBV12-4 and TRBJ2-3, with 9 bases matching TRBD1. The CDR3 spans 15 residues. The V segment lost 5 bases and the J segment 1 base; nucleotides outside the gene matches: 4. The CDR3 DNA follows: TGTGCCAGCAGTCCCTGGGACAGGGGCACAGATACGCAGTATTTT. Its translation: CASSPWDRGTDTQYF.

This chain uses TRBV5-1 with TRBJ2-1, with 12 bases matching TRBD2. This CDR3 has 16 residues. Losses at the gene ends were 0 bases for V and 8 bases for J; bases not matched to a gene: 6. Germline V gene lookup returns CDR1 SGHRS and CDR2 YFSETQ. This CDR3 reads CASSLDRLAGGDEQFF. The CDR3 region has the DNA TGCGCCAGCAGCTTGGATCGGCTAGCGGGGGGGGATGAGCAGTTCTTC.